This TCR beta chain comes out of a study of blood T cell repertoires in COVID-19. Germline CDR1 is SGDLS and CDR2 is YYNGEE. Between the trimmed V and J ends, which lost 0 bases and 7 bases, there was a span of 10 bases. The CDR3 has 13 amino acids. Under the authors' procedure: Amplification from reference gene primers served as the basis for estimated nucleated cell counts. Produced via immunoSEQ multiplex PCR; TCRdb's table is partial and in-frame only. That table supplies the V and J calls and clone size; D and trimming were determined from the DNA. The data hold about 230,000 clones, with about nine tenths observed a single time.

The clonotype was recovered from a man aged 45-65 years with COVID-19, enrolled during active disease. Material for sequencing was peripheral blood. This chain joins TRBV9 and TRBJ1-2, with no clear D. Written as DNA, the CDR3 is TGTGCCAGCAGCGTAGGACATACCCCTGGCTACACCTTC. Translation: CASSVGHTPGYTF. Using reference TRBV9 and TRBJ1-2 for the parts outside the CDR3, the full variable domain is DSGVTQTPKHLITATGQRVTLRCSPRSGDLSVYWYQQSLDQGLQFLIQYYNGEERAKGNILERFSAQQFPDLHSELNLSSLELGDSALYFCASSVGHTPGYTFGSGTRLTVV.